This T cell receptor (beta chain) was captured in a study of coeliac disease. At the level of the study: High-resolution HLA typing was lacking; TRBV7-2 bias was queried instead. Points from the study as a whole: Intraepithelial and lamina propria fractions were not highly pure.

Repertoires were generated with immunoSEQ multiplex PCR, while TCRdb's copy carries only in-frame clones and drops some. The data contain several thousand clones, roughly 65% of them seen just once; the ten biggest clones take up about 3%. A note on this clone: As yet, its antigen is unknown.

The CDR3 is 15 residues long. Deletions cut 2 bases from V and 0 bases from J, with 10 bases between. CDR1 SGHAT and CDR2 FQNNGV come from the germline V gene. The clonotype comes from a woman aged 55-75 years with active celiac disease. The V call is TRBV11-2, the J call TRBJ1-1, with D perhaps matching TRBD1 (6 bases). The sequenced sample consisted of lamina propria lymphocytes from the gut. This CDR3 reads CASSLRQGMNTEAFF. In DNA, the CDR3 is TGTGCCAGCAGCTTAAGGCAGGGGATGAACACTGAAGCTTTCTTT.